These 14 T cell receptor beta chains came from one sample sequenced in a study of blood T cell repertoires in COVID-19. Sequencing was performed with immunoSEQ multiplex PCR; in TCRdb, only in-frame clones are kept and a portion is missing. The data hold 260,000 or so clones, with roughly 87% observed a single time. The sequenced sample was peripheral blood. The receptor source for this set is a human donor in a cohort sampled during active COVID-19.

This chain uses TRBV11-2 with TRBJ2-6, with a possible D match to TRBD1 (6 bases). Germline-derived CDR1 and CDR2 are SGHAT and FQNNGV. The CDR3 runs 16 residues. V lost 10 bases to trimming and J lost 0 bases, with 16 bases between them. CDR3 amino acids: CATVRQEHSGANVLTF. The CDR3 coding sequence is TGTGCCACCGTGAGACAGGAACACTCTGGGGCCAACGTCCTGACTTTC.

The chain uses TRBV19 and TRBJ2-7; 9 positions match TRBD2. V shed 1 base and J 3 bases; nucleotides not matched to a gene: 4. The CDR3 contains 15 residues. Germline-derived CDR1 and CDR2 are LNHDA and SQIVND (reference sequence). CDR3 bases: TGTGCCAGTAGTATAGGTAGCGGGAGTATCTACGAGCAGTACTTC. Translating it yields CASSIGSGSIYEQYF.

This chain connects TRBV7-2 to TRBJ1-2; 8 bases are a match to TRBD1. Germline V gene lookup returns CDR1 SGHTA and CDR2 FQGNSA. CDR3 length equals 16 residues. V lost 5 bases, J lost 0 bases, and 8 bases stayed unmatched. The CDR3 bases are TGTGCCAGCAGCACCTTGGGACAGGTTACTAACTATGGCTACACCTTC. Protein: CASSTLGQVTNYGYTF.

This clone was recorded only once. This sequence joins TRBV11-2 and TRBJ2-7; 11 bases match TRBD2. The CDR3 totals 17 residues. Germline CDR1 reads SGHAT; CDR2 reads FQNNGV. The V and J ends lost 5 bases and 5 bases, in that order; junction bases with no gene match: 14. This chain's CDR3 is CASSHISSGGRRHEQYF. The CDR3 region has the DNA TGTGCCAGCAGCCACATCTCTAGCGGGGGGAGGCGGCACGAGCAGTACTTC.

The V gene is TRBV15, the J gene TRBJ1-1, with a possible D match to TRBD1 (6 bases). Germline loops: CDR1 LNHNV, CDR2 YYDKDF (reference sequence). This CDR3 has 14 residues. V lost 3 bases and J 3 bases, leaving 11 bases between the germline ends. The CDR3 reads CATSSTYRDTEAFF. In nucleotides, the CDR3 is TGTGCCACCAGCAGTACGTACAGGGACACTGAAGCTTTCTTT.

The J gene is TRBJ2-1, the V gene TRBV28; weak D call: TRBD1 (5 bases). This CDR3 has 14 amino acids. Trimming removed 5 bases from V and 4 bases from J, with 12 bases in between. Germline CDR1 and CDR2: MDHEN and SYDVKM. The CDR3 region has the DNA TGTGCCAGCAGTCCCCAGGGTGGGTACAATGAGCAGTTCTTC. Amino acids: CASSPQGGYNEQFF. The complete variable domain, with remaining parts taken from reference TRBV28 and TRBJ2-1, reads DVKVTQSSRYLVKRTGEKVFLECVQDMDHENMFWYRQDPGLGLRLIYFSYDVKMKEKGDIPEGYSVSREKKERFSLILESASTNQTSMYLCASSPQGGYNEQFFGPGTRLTVL.

The chain couples TRBV28 to TRBJ1-2, with 8 bases identical to TRBD1. CDR1 MDHEN and CDR2 SYDVKM come from the germline V gene. The CDR3 totals 14 residues. With V trimmed by 3 bases and J by 5 bases, 5 bases remained unmatched. The CDR3 sequence is CASSFGQGVYGYTF. CDR3 DNA: TGTGCCAGCAGTTTCGGACAGGGCGTTTATGGCTACACCTTC.

This rearrangement joins TRBV7-8 to TRBJ2-5; 8 bases are a match to TRBD1. With 0 bases clipped from V and 6 bases from J, the junction kept 6 bases outside the gene matches. Germline loops: CDR1 SGHVS, CDR2 FQNEAQ. The CDR3 totals 15 residues. CDR3 sequence: CASSLAGRGQKTQYF. DNA of the CDR3: TGTGCCAGCAGCTTAGCTGGCAGGGGGCAAAAGACCCAGTACTTC.

This sequence joins TRBV5-1 and TRBJ1-4; 9 bases align to TRBD1. Germline loops: CDR1 SGHRS, CDR2 YFSETQ. V lost 4 bases to trimming and J lost 4 bases; unmatched junction nucleotides: 2. The CDR3 extends over 14 amino acids. CDR3 sequence: CASSPGQGNEKLFF. The CDR3 DNA sequence: TGCGCCAGCAGCCCGGGACAGGGTAATGAAAAACTGTTTTTT.

V and J are TRBV5-4 and TRBJ1-6, with D possibly TRBD1 on 5 matching bases. Per germline, CDR1 SGHNT and CDR2 YYREEE (reference sequence). CDR3 size: 13 residues. V lost 4 bases to trimming and J lost 11 bases, with 13 bases between them. The CDR3 spells CASSPGGEAPLHF. CDR3 coding DNA: TGTGCCAGCAGCCCGGGGGGGGAGGCACCCCTCCACTTT.

V and J are TRBV4-3 and TRBJ2-5; possible D gene TRBD2, 7 bases. V shed 0 bases and J shed 2 bases, with 13 bases lying between them. The CDR3 extends over 16 amino acids. Germline V gives CDR1 LGHNA, CDR2 YSLEER. CDR3 nucleotide sequence: TGCGCCAGCAGCCAAGATCTCGGGGGGCAACAAGAGACCCAGTACTTC. It yields the protein CASSQDLGGQQETQYF.

The rearrangement links TRBV7-9 to TRBJ2-5; the D gene is possibly TRBD2 (5 bases). Germline CDR1 SEHNR, CDR2 FQNEAQ (reference sequence). V was cut by 3 bases and J by 6 bases, with 11 bases left in between. The CDR3 is 13 amino acids. DNA of the CDR3: TGTGCCAGCAGCTTCTTCTTCGGGAAGACCCAGTACTTC. It codes for CASSFFFGKTQYF.

The gene calls are TRBV27 and TRBJ1-2, with 9 bases lining up with TRBD1. J was trimmed by 8 bases and V by 6 bases; bases with no gene match: 19. This CDR3 comprises 17 residues. Germline lookup yields CDR1 MNHEY and CDR2 SMNVEV (reference sequence). The CDR3: CASSHVLLRDRVDGYTF. CDR3 nucleotide sequence: TGTGCCAGCAGCCACGTCCTACTTCGGGACAGGGTTGACGGCTACACCTTC.

This chain links TRBV28 with TRBJ1-2, with D tentatively TRBD1 (5 bases). This CDR3 is 13 amino acids long. Trimming removed 7 bases from V and 6 bases from J, with 15 bases in between. CDR1 is MDHEN, CDR2 SYDVKM, per germline. For the CDR3, the DNA is TGTGCCAGCACTATCGTTTGGGGGGATGGCTACACCTTC. It codes for CASTIVWGDGYTF.